The 24 T cell receptor beta chains in this list originate from one sample, sequenced in a study of CD8+CD57+ T cells in acquired aplastic anemia. TCR beta VDJ and CDR3 were profiled, and genomic DNA was the template. TCRdb re-derived calls from the reads in MiXCR, one entry per CDR3 protein. The sample consists of just over 450,000 distinct CDR3 sequences, approximately 32% of them appearing once. Previously, flow cytometry had revealed CD8+CD57+ cell expansion in the patients chosen for sequencing. The sample comprised sorted CD4+, CD8+, or CD8+CD57+ T cells (not recorded which) from PBMCs. Receptors were obtained from a human donor with aplastic anemia.

This clonotype has just a few counts. This chain connects TRBV20-1 to TRBJ1-5; 8 nucleotides line up with TRBD1. Germline values: CDR1 DFQATT, CDR2 SNEGSKA (reference sequence). This CDR3 contains 14 residues. CDR3 region: CSVRAGGANQPQHF. The CDR3 bases are TGCAGCGTTAGGGCAGGGGGCGCAAATCAGCCCCAGCATTTT.

This clonotype was seen more than once but under ten times. The V and J genes are TRBV20-1 and TRBJ2-7; the match to TRBD2 covers 8 bases. This CDR3 contains 16 residues. Trimming removed 1 base from V and 4 bases from J; junction bases left unmatched: 12. Germline CDR1 and CDR2: DFQATT and SNEGSKA (reference sequence). Here the CDR3 DNA reads TGCAGTGCTAGAGTCCCAGGGAGCGGGAGAGGATACGAGCAGTACTTC. As protein: CSARVPGSGRGYEQYF.

The V and J genes are TRBV6-5 and TRBJ2-2; the D call may be TRBD1 or TRBD2 (5 bases each). Germline values: CDR1 MNHEY, CDR2 SVGAGI. The CDR3 is made up of 16 amino acids. Trimming removed 4 bases at V and 2 bases at J, with 14 bases between. The CDR3, as DNA: TGTGCCAGCAGTTCACCCCGGGACCAAAACACCGGGGAGCTGTTTTTT. Encoded protein: CASSSPRDQNTGELFF.

The J gene is TRBJ1-4, the V gene TRBV4-3; possible D gene TRBD1, 6 bases. Trimming took 0 bases from V and 3 from J, leaving 11 bases between them. Looked up from germline, CDR1 is LGHNA and CDR2 is YSLEER. The CDR3 has 16 amino acids. The CDR3 bases are TGCGCCAGCAGCCAAGATGGGGGGCCGCCTAATGAAAAACTGTTTTTT. It encodes CASSQDGGPPNEKLFF.

J is TRBJ1-2 and V is TRBV5-1, with 8 nucleotides matching TRBD1. CDR1 SGHRS and CDR2 YFSETQ come from the germline V gene. The V gene end was trimmed by 3 bases and the J gene end by 6 bases; junction bases not matched to a gene: 10. The CDR3 length is 15 residues. The CDR3: CASSSGQGGVDGYTF. The DNA of the CDR3 is TGCGCCAGCAGCTCCGGACAGGGAGGGGTAGATGGCTACACCTTC. The entire variable domain, with the rest obtained from reference TRBV5-1 and TRBJ1-2, is as follows: KAGVTQTPRYLIKTRGQQVTLSCSPISGHRSVSWYQQTPGQGLQFLFEYFSETQRNKGNFPGRFSGRQFSNSRSEMNVSTLELGDSALYLCASSSGQGGVDGYTFGSGTRLTVV.

The gene calls are TRBV11-2 and TRBJ2-5; TRBD1 matches at 8 bases. The CDR3 runs to 16 residues. V was pared by 3 bases and J by 5 bases, with 11 bases of the junction left unmatched. CDR1 is SGHAT, CDR2 FQNNGV, per germline. The CDR3 sequence: CASSLRGQDRLETQYF. Written as DNA, the CDR3 is TGTGCCAGCAGCTTGCGGGGACAGGATAGGTTGGAGACCCAGTACTTC.

The table lists this clonotype with a few counts. A much larger clone differs from this one at a single base, so this may be a read error. The CDR3 protein is CASNGGEGSGNTIYF. As DNA, the CDR3 is TGCGCCAGCAACGGAGGGGAAGGTTCCGGAAACACCATATATTTT. The chain is built from TRBV10-2 and TRBJ1-3, with D maybe TRBD1 (5 bases). Germline values: CDR1 WSHSY, CDR2 SAAADI. This CDR3 contains 15 residues. Trimming removed 7 bases at V and 4 bases at J, with 17 bases between.

The chain combines TRBV2 with TRBJ1-5, with 7 nucleotides matching TRBD1. Unmatched junction bases numbered 3, after V lost 3 bases and J lost 4 bases. The V gene's germline CDR1 is SNHLY and CDR2 FYNNEI. CDR3 length: 14 residues. CDR3 loop: CASSEGDRNQPQHF. The CDR3 coding sequence is TGTGCCAGCAGTGAGGGGGACAGAAATCAGCCCCAGCATTTT. The full variable domain, with the rest looked up from reference TRBV2 and TRBJ1-5, is EPEVTQTPSHQVTQMGQEVILRCVPISNHLYFYWYRQILGQKVEFLVSFYNNEISEKSEIFDDQFSVERPDGSNFTLKIRSTKLEDSAMYFCASSEGDRNQPQHFGDGTRLSIL.

This clonotype was seen more than once but under ten times. The chain has TRBV20-1 and TRBJ2-3; 11 bases align to TRBD2. CDR1 and CDR2 from the germline V gene are DFQATT and SNEGSKA (reference sequence). V was pared by 3 bases and J by 5 bases, with 16 bases of the junction left unmatched. The CDR3 runs 18 residues. The CDR3 sequence is CSARVIGDSGRARDTQYF. CDR3 bases: TGCAGTGCTAGGGTTATCGGGGATAGCGGGAGGGCCAGAGATACGCAGTATTTT.

This chain uses TRBV7-8 with TRBJ1-1; no reliable D call. Trimming removed 1 base at V and 6 bases at J, with 15 bases between. The V gene's germline CDR1 is SGHVS and CDR2 FQNEAQ. CDR3 length: 15 amino acids. The CDR3: CASSLGSLPRAEAFF. The CDR3 coding sequence is TGTGCCAGCAGCTTAGGGTCCCTCCCCCGGGCTGAAGCTTTCTTT.

This clonotype was counted at least ten times. V gene TRBV12-3 or TRBV12-4 combines with J gene TRBJ1-6; a possible D gene is TRBD1 (5 bases). V gave up 1 base and J gave up 14 bases, with 15 bases separating them. The CDR3 is 14 residues long. CDR3 bases: TGTGCCAGCAGTTTAGAAGCGCTGCGGGGGACCCTCCACTTT. Protein sequence: CASSLEALRGTLHF.

A remark on this clonotype: Being one base from a much bigger clone, this may be a read error. The chain employs TRBV7-7 and TRBJ2-5; the D gene is possibly TRBD2 (6 bases). This CDR3 has 13 residues. The germline V gene encodes CDR1 SSHAT and CDR2 FNYEAQ (reference sequence). DNA of the CDR3: TGTGCTAGCAGATTAGGAGGGGAAGAGACCCAGTACTTC. Translation: CASRLGGEETQYF.

This clonotype was counted only a few times. This rearrangement joins TRBV6-1 to TRBJ1-3; weak D call: TRBD1 (6 bases). The length of the CDR3 is 15 residues. The germline V gene has CDR1 MNHNS and CDR2 SASEGT. V dropped 5 bases and J dropped 0 bases, with 11 bases sitting between them. CDR3 sequence (DNA): TGTGCCAGCAGTCTCGGACAGAACTCTGGAAACACCATATATTTT. It specifies CASSLGQNSGNTIYF.

Turning to this clonotype: A single base separates this from a much larger clone, so it may be a read error. The J gene is TRBJ1-2, the V gene TRBV16; D is unresolved. This CDR3 comprises 13 residues. The germline V gene has CDR1 KGHSY and CDR2 FQNENV. The CDR3 DNA reads as TGTGCCAGCAGCCCGGGATCCCATTATGGCTACGCCTTC. Translated: CASSPGSHYGYAF.

This clonotype was recorded at least ten times. The chain couples TRBV7-8 to TRBJ2-3; D is perhaps TRBD1 (6 bases). Trimming left V 7 bases short and J 4 bases short, with 12 bases between. The germline gives CDR1 SGHVS, CDR2 FQNEAQ. CDR3 length equals 13 residues. In DNA, the CDR3 is TGTGCCAGCACCAAGGACAGTTCAGATACGCAGTATTTT. The encoded protein is CASTKDSSDTQYF. Drawing the rest from reference TRBV7-8 and TRBJ2-3, the complete variable domain is GAGVSQSPRYKVAKRGQDVALRCDPISGHVSLFWYQQALGQGPEFLTYFQNEAQLDKSGLPSDRFFAERPEGSVSTLKIQRTQQEDSAVYLCASTKDSSDTQYFGPGTRLTVL.

The CDR3 sequence: CASSGTGELQGAFF. The CDR3, as DNA: TGTGCCAGCAGTGGGACAGGGGAGTTGCAGGGAGCTTTCTTT. V gene TRBV6-1 combines with J gene TRBJ1-1; 9 nucleotides match TRBD1. The CDR3 has 14 amino acids. Germline CDR1 reads MNHNS; CDR2 reads SASEGT. The ends lost 4 bases at V and 10 bases at J; junction bases unmatched: 10.

The sample holds one count of this clonotype. Because the CDR3 is missing its conserved closing phenylalanine or tryptophan, this is likely a read error. The rearrangement uses TRBV19 and TRBJ2-7, with TRBD1 identical over 10 bases. The V and J ends lost 3 bases and 1 base, in that order; junction bases with no gene match: 6. The CDR3 totals 16 residues. Germline loops: CDR1 LNHDA, CDR2 SQIVND (reference sequence). CDR3 protein: CASSISGQGPSYEQYL. In DNA form, the CDR3 reads TGTGCCAGTAGTATCTCGGGACAGGGGCCATCCTACGAGCAGTACCTC.

This clonotype showed up many times. The genes are TRBV14 and TRBJ2-7, with D possibly TRBD1 on 6 matching bases. V was cut by 0 bases and J by 5 bases, with 11 bases left in between. The CDR3 extends over 14 amino acids. CDR1 SGHDN and CDR2 FVKESK come from the germline V gene. Here the CDR3 DNA reads TGTGCCAGCAGCCAAGATAACAGGGCCCACGAGCAGTACTTC. Residues: CASSQDNRAHEQYF.

Notes on this clonotype: Since a much larger clone is just one base distant, this may be a read error. Since no conserved phenylalanine or tryptophan closes the CDR3, a read error is the likely cause. This sequence joins TRBV2 and TRBJ1-5, with D uncertain. Trimming pared 7 bases from V and 1 base from J, leaving 8 bases between. This CDR3 contains 13 residues. Germline assignment: CDR1 SNHLY and CDR2 FYNNEI. CDR3 DNA: TGTGCCAGCACTCGGGGAAGCAATCAGCCCCAGCATTCT. It codes for CASTRGSNQPQHS.

This clonotype has just a few counts. The J gene is TRBJ1-3, the V gene TRBV5-1; D is unresolved. V lost 2 bases and J lost 4, with 10 bases in between. The CDR3 is 14 amino acids. Germline CDR1 reads SGHRS; CDR2 reads YFSETQ. The CDR3 sequence: CASSLSVRGNTIYF. The CDR3 DNA sequence: TGCGCCAGCAGCTTATCCGTTCGAGGAAACACCATATATTTT.

The rearrangement joins TRBV25-1 to TRBJ1-1; D is possibly TRBD1 (5 bases). The CDR3 is 16 amino acids. Germline lookup yields CDR1 MGHDK and CDR2 SYGVNS. Trimming removed 11 bases at V and 1 base at J, with 23 bases between. CDR3 sequence reads: CAWSPHLGGANTEAFF. The CDR3 region has the DNA TGTGCCTGGAGCCCCCACCTGGGAGGGGCGAACACTGAAGCTTTCTTT.

The chain combines TRBV24-1 with TRBJ1-5; 9 bases line up with TRBD1. The CDR3 runs 14 residues. Germline assignment: CDR1 KGHDR and CDR2 SFDVKD. Trimming cost V 3 bases and J 7 bases; bases outside gene matches: 3. The CDR3: CATSDRQGGQPQHF. The CDR3 region has the DNA TGTGCCACCAGTGATAGACAGGGGGGGCAGCCCCAGCATTTT.

This clonotype was picked up many times. The CDR3 nucleotides are TGTGCCAGCAGCGTAGGACTAGCGGACGAGCAGTACTTC. It specifies CASSVGLADEQYF. The chain is built from TRBV9 and TRBJ2-7, with 9 bases identical to TRBD2. Germline V lookup: CDR1 SGDLS, CDR2 YYNGEE. J gave up 5 bases and V 0 bases, and 0 bases lay outside the gene matches. The CDR3 runs 13 residues.

At least ten counts were recorded for this clonotype. The V and J genes are TRBV2 and TRBJ2-2; D might be TRBD1 or TRBD2, each matching 5 bases. Germline V gene sequence: CDR1 SNHLY, CDR2 FYNNEI. This CDR3 has 15 residues. The V and J ends lost 6 bases and 2 bases respectively, with 13 bases between them. The CDR3 DNA reads as TGTGCCAGCAGAGAACTAGGGGTAAACACCGGGGAGCTGTTTTTT. Translation: CASRELGVNTGELFF. Together with reference TRBV2 and TRBJ2-2, the CDR3 gives the full variable domain: EPEVTQTPSHQVTQMGQEVILRCVPISNHLYFYWYRQILGQKVEFLVSFYNNEISEKSEIFDDQFSVERPDGSNFTLKIRSTKLEDSAMYFCASRELGVNTGELFFGEGSRLTVL.